These 7 T cell receptor beta chains originate from one sample sequenced in a study of blood T cell repertoires in COVID-19. Produced via immunoSEQ multiplex PCR; TCRdb's table is partial and in-frame only. In the table there are about 290,000 clones, roughly 88% of which are singletons. Material: peripheral blood. Receptor source: a woman between 25 and 40 years old with active or convalescent COVID-19.

The J gene is TRBJ1-5, the V gene TRBV6-2 or TRBV6-3; D not certain. The CDR3 spans 15 residues. CDR1 is MNHEY, CDR2 SVGEGT, per germline. Trimming took off 0 bases at V and 6 bases at J, with 12 bases between the two ends. This CDR3 is CASSYSREWGQPQHF. The CDR3 DNA reads as TGTGCCAGCAGTTACTCACGGGAATGGGGTCAGCCCCAGCATTTT.

The chain has TRBV7-2 and TRBJ2-5; D unresolved. The V end lost 4 bases, the J end lost 0 bases, and 12 bases lay between the germline ends. The CDR3 totals 15 residues. CDR1 is SGHTA and CDR2 is FQGNSA in the germline V gene. CDR3 bases: TGTGCCAGCAGCTCTTTGGGCTACTACCAAGAGACCCAGTACTTC. Residues: CASSSLGYYQETQYF.

This chain links TRBV27 with TRBJ1-2; TRBD1 might be the D (5 bases). The CDR3 totals 13 residues. Germline CDR1 MNHEY, CDR2 SMNVEV (reference sequence). V was trimmed by 2 bases and J by 5 bases, leaving 9 bases between them. Here the CDR3 DNA reads TGTGCCAGCAGTTTAACGACAGATTATGGCTACACCTTC. Amino acids: CASSLTTDYGYTF.

This clone was recorded only once. In nucleotides, the CDR3 is TGTGCCAGCAGCACGGCCCCAGCTAGCAGCTCCTACAATGAGCAGTTCTTC. This encodes CASSTAPASSSYNEQFF. J is TRBJ2-1 and V is TRBV9; possibly TRBD2 for D (5 bases). CDR1 is SGDLS, CDR2 YYNGEE, per germline. This CDR3 comprises 17 residues. V was clipped by 4 bases and J by 0 bases, with 17 bases between them. The entire variable domain, with the rest obtained from reference TRBV9 and TRBJ2-1, is as follows: DSGVTQTPKHLITATGQRVTLRCSPRSGDLSVYWYQQSLDQGLQFLIQYYNGEERAKGNILERFSAQQFPDLHSELNLSSLELGDSALYFCASSTAPASSSYNEQFFGPGTRLTVL.

J is TRBJ1-3 and V is TRBV6-5, with TRBD1 as a possible D gene (6 bases). The CDR3 length is 14 residues. V was trimmed by 7 bases and J by 4 bases, leaving 14 bases between them. Germline values: CDR1 MNHEY, CDR2 SVGAGI. The CDR3 loop is CASTKGGSGNTIYF. Written as DNA, the CDR3 is TGTGCCAGCACTAAAGGGGGTTCAGGAAACACCATATATTTT.

The DNA of the CDR3 is TGTGCCAGCAGCTCTCTGGGCCGTGAAACAAGTTCCTATGGCTACACCTTC. Amino acids: CASSSLGRETSSYGYTF. The chain links TRBV5-4 to TRBJ1-2; D not certain. Trimming took 3 bases from V and 4 from J, leaving 22 bases between them. The CDR3 runs to 17 residues. Per the germline V gene, CDR1 is SGHNT and CDR2 is YYREEE (reference sequence).

The genes are TRBV11-3 and TRBJ2-3; 7 nucleotides agree with TRBD2. The CDR3 loop spans 17 amino acids. With V trimmed by 1 base and J by 2 bases, 9 bases remained unmatched. Germline V lookup: CDR1 SGHNT, CDR2 YENEEA. CDR3 region: CASSLGSSGDYTDTQYF. CDR3 DNA: TGTGCCAGCAGCTTAGGATCCAGCGGGGACTACACAGATACGCAGTATTTT. The full variable domain, with the rest looked up from reference TRBV11-3 and TRBJ2-3, is EAGVVQSPRYKIIEKKQPVAFWCNPISGHNTLYWYLQNLGQGPELLIRYENEEAVDDSQLPKDRFSAERLKGVDSTLKIQPAELGDSAVYLCASSLGSSGDYTDTQYFGPGTRLTVL.